This TCR beta chain was sequenced during a study of T-cell memory formation after mild COVID-19. Study-wide background: Clustering of TCRs was largely donor specific.

TCRdb analysed the 5' RACE reads with MiXCR anew, one entry per CDR3 protein. Here the sample spans about 57,000 distinct CDR3 sequences, over 9% being singletons. Broader study findings: In pre-infection memory, a portion of responding clones appeared, which suggested that cross-reactive memory joined. CD4+ contracting clones were found mainly in CM and EM, and CD8+ ones in EMRA. Day 15 to 85 contracting clones showed balanced CD4/CD8; day 15 to 37 expanders favored CD4+.

This clonotype was observed a few times. Its antigen is unidentified. The junction had 4 bases not matched to a gene; V was cut back by 5 bases and J by 5 bases. This CDR3 comprises 14 residues. Germline values: CDR1 SGHAT, CDR2 FQNNGV. The sample was PBMCs or a T cell subset sorted from them (not recorded which). This sequence originates from a man aged 18 to 30 who had mild COVID-19 (a few samples of this study predate the infection). Cell type and time point are not known. The rearrangement joins TRBV11-2 to TRBJ2-1; 9 positions match TRBD2. The CDR3 DNA is TGTGCCAGCAGCCCTCAGCGGGGGGACAATGAGCAGTTCTTC. This gives the protein CASSPQRGDNEQFF.